The present entry profiles one T cell receptor (beta chain) with its context. The antigen is unknown. This entry comes from a study of human T cells and chemical hapten exposure. Study conclusions and caveats: Healthy individuals' immune responses may differ from those of donors, who had alopecia.

Germline V CDR1 and CDR2: MNHEY, SVGEGT. V was shortened by 3 bases and J by 2 bases, with 11 bases between the two germline ends. The CDR3 runs 14 residues. Regarding time point: pre-sensitization, week 0. Documented treatment: therapeutic diphenylcyclopropenone sensitization with weekly scalp DPC. TCRdb reprocessed the RACE reads via MiXCR and lists one record per CDR3 protein. The sample holds fewer than 150,000 distinct CDR3 sequences; roughly 13% are singletons and the top ten take 2.5% to 3.5%. Sequenced here: whole blood, sampled in connection with sensitization to the hapten diphenylcyclopropenone (DPC). The TCR comes from a woman aged 18-35 years with alopecia areata. Some clones in this sample may be carry-over from other donors' samples. This chain uses TRBV6-2 or TRBV6-3 with TRBJ2-7; D is unclear. The CDR3 reads CASSYYPDAYEQYF. The CDR3 DNA reads as TGTGCCAGCAGTTATTACCCGGACGCCTACGAGCAGTACTTC.